Below, 15 T cell receptor beta chains from the same sample are listed, as sequenced in a study of patients and donors after allogeneic stem cell transplantation. MiXCR, run by TCRdb on the RT-PCR reads, gives a single entry per CDR3 protein. The sample shows more than 850,000 distinct CDR3 sequences, more than 15% of them seen only once. The source material was blood, either unsorted or a sorted T cell fraction (not recorded which). These receptors all come from a human donor who was either an allogeneic HSCT recipient or a stem cell or donor lymphocyte infusion donor (not recorded which). It is not recorded whose cells these are; they may come from a transplant donor.

The CDR3 DNA reads TGTGCCAGCAGACAGCCTTATAGCAATCAGCCCCAGCATTTT. This codes for CASRQPYSNQPQHF. The rearrangement links TRBV2 to TRBJ1-5, with no clear D. Germline V CDR1 and CDR2: SNHLY, FYNNEI. CDR3 size: 14 residues. V gave up 6 bases and J gave up 0 bases, with 9 bases separating them.

The chain has TRBV20-1 and TRBJ1-5, with D possibly matching TRBD1 (6 bases). The CDR3 runs to 15 residues. In germline, CDR1 is DFQATT, CDR2 SNEGSKA (reference sequence). V was cut by 1 base and J by 6 bases, with 16 bases left in between. DNA for the CDR3: TGCAGTGCTAGAGGGGGGACCATCAGGGGTCAGCCCCAGCATTTT. As protein: CSARGGTIRGQPQHF.

This clonotype was observed a few times. The chain employs TRBV6-2 or TRBV6-3 and TRBJ2-5; D gene unclear. In germline, CDR1 is MNHEY, CDR2 SVGEGT. This CDR3 has 12 amino acids. Trimming pared 5 bases from V and 6 bases from J, leaving 10 bases between. CDR3 amino acids: CASSRGAKTQYF. CDR3 DNA sequence: TGTGCCAGCAGTCGTGGAGCGAAGACCCAGTACTTC.

At least ten counts were recorded for this clonotype. This chain uses TRBV12-3 or TRBV12-4 with TRBJ1-1, with D perhaps TRBD1 (6 bases). The V and J ends lost 6 bases and 10 bases respectively, with 15 bases between them. CDR3 size: 12 residues. Here the CDR3 reads CASSRTGPRAFF. Written as DNA, the CDR3 is TGTGCCAGCAGCCGAACAGGGCCTCGAGCTTTCTTT.

Many counts were recorded for this clonotype. The chain is built from TRBV6-5 and TRBJ1-4; D remains unclear. The CDR3 extends over 13 amino acids. Trimming took 2 bases from V and 5 from J, leaving 6 bases between them. The germline V gene encodes CDR1 MNHEY and CDR2 SVGAGI. The CDR3 coding sequence is TGTGCCAGCAGTTACAGGCGGAATGAAAAACTGTTTTTT. Amino acids: CASSYRRNEKLFF.

This chain links TRBV5-1 with TRBJ2-7, with D maybe TRBD1 (6 bases). There are 15 residues in the CDR3. The V end lost 5 bases, the J end lost 6 bases, and 21 bases lay between the germline ends. The germline gives CDR1 SGHRS, CDR2 YFSETQ. The CDR3 protein is CASSHSTGLTTEQYF. The CDR3 DNA reads as TGCGCCAGCAGTCACAGCACAGGGTTGACAACCGAGCAGTACTTC.

This clonotype was counted many times. The chain carries TRBV12-3 or TRBV12-4 and TRBJ1-4; D is ambiguous. CDR3 length: 16 amino acids. V was pared by 3 bases and J by 5 bases, with 16 bases between. In DNA, the CDR3 is TGTGCCAGCAGTTTGGGCAGGACGGATCGAAATGAAAAACTGTTTTTT. Residues: CASSLGRTDRNEKLFF.

Concerning this clonotype itself: A much larger clone differs by one base, so this may be a read error. V and J are TRBV12-3 or TRBV12-4 and TRBJ2-2, with TRBD1 matching over 8 bases. CDR3 size: 15 residues. CDR3 sequence reads: CASSQDRANTGELIF. The CDR3 DNA sequence: TGTGCCAGCAGCCAGGACAGGGCGAACACCGGGGAGCTGATTTTT.

The chain employs TRBV11-3 and TRBJ2-7; D might be TRBD1 (5 bases). Trimming left V 5 bases short and J 9 bases short, with 17 bases between. The CDR3 loop spans 13 amino acids. CDR1 is SGHNT, CDR2 YENEEA, per germline. CDR3 in DNA: TGTGCCAGCAGCCCAGGGTTTCCAGGTGGGCAGTACTTC. This sequence encodes CASSPGFPGGQYF.

The rearrangement uses TRBV24-1 and TRBJ2-1; D possibly corresponds to TRBD2 (5 bases). The CDR3 contains 15 residues. V was shortened by 7 bases and J by 0 bases, with 12 bases between the two germline ends. Germline lookup yields CDR1 KGHDR and CDR2 SFDVKD. CDR3 bases: TGTGCCACCAGCGCCGGCCGGGGCTCCTACAATGAGCAGTTCTTC. Amino acids: CATSAGRGSYNEQFF.

The CDR3 region has the DNA TGTGCCAGCAGCTCCCGATGGGGGGATTTTGAAGCTTTCTTT. This translates into CASSSRWGDFEAFF. V is TRBV7-9 and J is TRBJ1-1, with D perhaps matching TRBD1 (5 bases). V lost 4 bases, J lost 7 bases, and 16 bases lay in between. Germline CDR1 SEHNR, CDR2 FQNEAQ (reference sequence). This CDR3 comprises 14 residues. Together with reference TRBV7-9 and TRBJ1-1, the CDR3 gives the full variable domain: DTGVSQNPRHKITKRGQNVTFRCDPISEHNRLYWYRQTLGQGPEFLTYFQNEAQLEKSRLLSDRFSAERPKGSFSTLEIQRTEQGDSAMYLCASSSRWGDFEAFFGQGTRLTVV.

This clonotype was observed a few times. The chain links TRBV25-1 to TRBJ2-2; D unresolved. V lost 3 bases to trimming and J lost 2 bases, with 7 bases between them. The CDR3 has 14 residues. Per germline, CDR1 MGHDK and CDR2 SYGVNS. CDR3 region: CASSDWLNTGELFF. CDR3 bases: TGTGCCAGCAGTGACTGGCTTAACACCGGGGAGCTGTTTTTT.

This clonotype was seen more than once but under ten times. The V gene is TRBV5-1, the J gene TRBJ2-1; D unresolved. The CDR3 length is 13 residues. Between the trimmed V and J ends, which lost 4 bases and 7 bases, there was a span of 12 bases. Germline assignment: CDR1 SGHRS and CDR2 YFSETQ. The CDR3 protein is CASSRVSSNEQFF. CDR3 nucleotide sequence: TGCGCCAGCAGCCGGGTCTCCTCAAATGAGCAGTTCTTC.

This clonotype appeared a few times. The rearrangement links TRBV6-5 to TRBJ1-1; D is undetermined. V was pared by 2 bases and J by 0 bases, with 10 bases between. Germline CDR1 is MNHEY and CDR2 is SVGAGI. CDR3 length equals 15 residues. The CDR3: CASSYPSQVNTEAFF. The CDR3 region has the DNA TGTGCCAGCAGTTACCCCAGCCAGGTGAACACTGAAGCTTTCTTT.

The chain employs TRBV4-2 and TRBJ2-5; 9 nucleotides align to TRBD2. Germline assignment: CDR1 LGHNA and CDR2 YNFKEQ. This CDR3 spans 16 amino acids. The J segment lost 1 base and the V segment lost 2 bases, leaving 5 bases of the junction unmatched. CDR3: CASSQPQTSGQETQYF. Here the CDR3 DNA reads TGTGCCAGCAGCCAACCCCAGACTAGCGGCCAAGAGACCCAGTACTTC.